This is a list of T cell receptor beta chains from one sample in a study of blood T cell repertoires in COVID-19. Measured with immunoSEQ multiplex PCR; TCRdb has only the in-frame clones, and not every one. Of a few hundred thousand clones listed, around 91% were seen once; the top ten hold 1%. Sample: PBMCs or T cells enriched from blood (not recorded which). These receptors all stem from a man aged 18 to 29 who had recovered from COVID-19. Each CDR3 is given with its conserved first and last residue. Fields, in order: D gene, V gene, J gene, clone size, CDR3 DNA, CDR3 protein. A D gene is named only where the DNA matches it firmly. Only part of the rows carry a size: once, few, many, or a class if the clone is expanded.

NA	TRBV12-5	TRBJ2-2	NA	TGTGCTAGTGGTCTACCCTACGGGGAGCTGTTTTTT	CASGLPYGELFF
TRBD2	TRBV4-2	TRBJ2-1	NA	TGTGCCAGCAGCCATCCGACTAGCGGGAGCGATGAGCAGTTCTTC	CASSHPTSGSDEQFF
NA	TRBV9	TRBJ2-5	NA	TGTGCCAGCACCCCGGGGGCGGGGGCAACCGGAGGGGAGACCCAGTACTTC	CASTPGAGATGGETQYF
TRBD2	TRBV9	TRBJ2-1	NA	TGTGCCAGCAGCATAGCGGGGTCAATATACAATGAGCAGTTCTTC	CASSIAGSIYNEQFF
TRBD1	TRBV7-2	TRBJ1-1	NA	TGTGCCAGCAGCCGCGACAGGGCTAGTGAAGCTTTCTTT	CASSRDRASEAFF
NA	TRBV2	TRBJ2-7	once	TGTGCCAGCAAAACCACAGAGCCCTACGAGCAGTACTTC	CASKTTEPYEQYF
TRBD2	TRBV4-1	TRBJ2-3	once	TGCGCCAGCAGCCCTCTTGGGTCCGGACTAGAGCCAGATACGCAGTATTTT	CASSPLGSGLEPDTQYF
NA	TRBV28	TRBJ1-3	NA	TGTGCCAGCGATAGGGGGAGAGCTGGAAACACCATATATTTT	CASDRGRAGNTIYF
NA	TRBV4-1	TRBJ1-1	NA	TGCGCCAGCAGCCAAGGTCCAGAGAACACTGAAGCTTTCTTT	CASSQGPENTEAFF
TRBD2	TRBV9	TRBJ2-3	NA	TGTGCCAGCAGCTTCACCGGGACTAGCGGGAGAAGGGCAGATACGCAGTATTTT	CASSFTGTSGRRADTQYF
TRBD1	TRBV6-2/TRBV6-3	TRBJ2-7	NA	TGTGCCAGCAGTTACTCACGGACAGGGAGCTCCTACGAGCAGTACTTC	CASSYSRTGSSYEQYF
NA	TRBV6-2/TRBV6-3	TRBJ2-7	NA	TGTGCCAGCAGTTCCGACTATTTACGGTACGAGCAGTACTTC	CASSSDYLRYEQYF
TRBD2	TRBV3-1/TRBV3-2	TRBJ2-3	NA	TGTGCCAGCAGCCCCCTCAGCGGGGGGGCCACAGATACGCAGTATTTT	CASSPLSGGATDTQYF
TRBD1	TRBV2	TRBJ1-2	NA	TGTGCCAGCAGTCGACAGGGGGATGGCTACACCTTC	CASSRQGDGYTF
NA	TRBV28	TRBJ1-5	NA	TGTGCCAGCACCGGGGAGGGTGAGGGCAATCAGCCCCAGCATTTT	CASTGEGEGNQPQHF
NA	TRBV5-4	TRBJ1-1	NA	TGTGCCAGCAGCGGAACAGGGCCAAACACTGAAGCTTTCTTT	CASSGTGPNTEAFF
TRBD1	TRBV27	TRBJ1-1	once	TGTGCCAGCAGTTCCAGGACAGGGGTGGGAGCTTTCTTT	CASSSRTGVGAFF
TRBD2	TRBV11-2	TRBJ2-5	NA	TGTGCCAGCAGCGGGGGGGGTCCGGAAGGAGAGACCCAGTACTTC	CASSGGGPEGETQYF
NA	TRBV5-1	TRBJ1-4	NA	TGCGCCAGCACGGACACCTCAACTAATGAAAAACTGTTTTTT	CASTDTSTNEKLFF
NA	TRBV12-3/TRBV12-4	TRBJ2-5	NA	TGTGCCAGCAGTTCGGGATCCCGGGGGACCCAGTACTTC	CASSSGSRGTQYF
NA	TRBV9	TRBJ2-2	NA	TGTGCCAGCAGCGGAGGGAACACCGGGGAGCTGTTTTTT	CASSGGNTGELFF
NA	TRBV12-3/TRBV12-4	TRBJ1-4	once	TGTGCCAGCAGCTCCGAGACATACGGAAAACTGTTTTTT	CASSSETYGKLFF
NA	TRBV5-4	TRBJ1-1	few	TGTGCCAGCAGCTTGAAGCGGGATGGAGGAGGGAGGGGAACTGAAGCTTTCTTT	CASSLKRDGGGRGTEAFF
NA	TRBV19	TRBJ1-2	NA	TGTGCCAGTAGTTTATCCAGGGGCTCTACTAACTATGGCTACACCTTC	CASSLSRGSTNYGYTF
NA	TRBV29-1	TRBJ1-2	NA	TGCAGCGTTGATCTGGACACAAACTATGGCTACACCTTC	CSVDLDTNYGYTF
NA	TRBV19	TRBJ2-5	NA	TGTGCCAGTAGTCCGGGCCTCGGGGAGTGGGAGACCCAGTACTTC	CASSPGLGEWETQYF